These 13 T cell receptor beta chains came from one sample sequenced in a study of blood T cell repertoires in COVID-19. Here immunoSEQ multiplex PCR was the method, and the copy in TCRdb shows in-frame clones only, minus some. This table has about 350,000 clones, around nine tenths appearing once. Sequencing used peripheral blood. The origin of the receptors is a woman between 18 and 29 years old who had recovered from COVID-19.

The V gene is TRBV2, the J gene TRBJ1-1; TRBD1 might be the D (5 bases). CDR3 length equals 14 residues. The germline V and J ends were trimmed by 7 bases and 7 bases, with 19 bases remaining between them. CDR1 and CDR2 (germline): SNHLY, FYNNEI. CDR3 amino acids: CASIQSGEHGEAFF. CDR3 nucleotide sequence: TGTGCCAGCATCCAGTCGGGGGAACATGGTGAAGCTTTCTTT.

The chain joins TRBV5-4 to TRBJ2-4; D might be TRBD2 (6 bases). Germline values: CDR1 SGHNT, CDR2 YYREEE (reference sequence). V was pared by 0 bases and J by 5 bases, with 15 bases between. The CDR3 sequence is 16 residues long. CDR3 region: CASSLGVVAEQNIQYF. For the CDR3, the DNA is TGTGCCAGCAGCTTGGGAGTTGTAGCGGAGCAAAACATTCAGTACTTC.

The chain recombines TRBV7-9 with TRBJ1-1, with D maybe TRBD1 (6 bases). CDR3 length: 12 amino acids. Germline V gives CDR1 SEHNR, CDR2 FQNEAQ (reference sequence). The V and J ends lost 3 bases and 11 bases respectively, with 13 bases between them. The CDR3 sequence: CASSLETGGAFF. CDR3 sequence (DNA): TGTGCCAGCAGCTTGGAGACAGGTGGGGCTTTCTTT.

The chain is built from TRBV11-3 and TRBJ2-1; 8 bases fit TRBD2. CDR1 and CDR2 (germline): SGHNT, YENEEA. The J segment lost 4 bases and the V segment lost 5 bases, leaving 7 bases of the junction unmatched. The CDR3 length is 15 residues. Here the CDR3 DNA reads TGTGCCAGCAGCCATCTAGCGGGCTTTTACAATGAGCAGTTCTTC. Its translation: CASSHLAGFYNEQFF. Looking up the rest from reference TRBV11-3 and TRBJ2-1 gives the full variable domain: EAGVVQSPRYKIIEKKQPVAFWCNPISGHNTLYWYLQNLGQGPELLIRYENEEAVDDSQLPKDRFSAERLKGVDSTLKIQPAELGDSAVYLCASSHLAGFYNEQFFGPGTRLTVL.

V is TRBV7-2 and J is TRBJ2-3, with 10 bases matching TRBD2. From germline, CDR1 is SGHTA and CDR2 FQGNSA. Unmatched junction bases numbered 2, after V lost 4 bases and J lost 4 bases. The CDR3 totals 14 residues. CDR3 nucleotides: TGTGCCAGCAGCTATAGCGGGAGGCCAGATACGCAGTATTTT. Translation gives CASSYSGRPDTQYF.

The rearrangement links TRBV18 to TRBJ1-1, with no clear D. Germline V lookup: CDR1 KGHSH, CDR2 LQKENI. The CDR3 extends over 15 amino acids. V lost 0 bases and J lost 4, with 12 bases in between. CDR3 amino acids: CASSPPFAGGTEAFF. The DNA for the CDR3 is TGTGCCAGCTCACCACCGTTTGCGGGCGGCACTGAAGCTTTCTTT.

This chain joins TRBV7-2 and TRBJ2-4; TRBD2 matches 12 bases. Germline V gene sequence: CDR1 SGHTA, CDR2 FQGNSA. Losses at the gene ends were 5 bases for V and 7 bases for J; bases not matched to a gene: 12. The CDR3 has 17 amino acids. The CDR3: CASSPGLAGWGRNIQYF. DNA for the CDR3: TGTGCCAGCAGCCCCGGACTAGCGGGGTGGGGTAGGAACATTCAGTACTTC.

The chain combines TRBV7-2 with TRBJ1-1; 9 bases are shared with TRBD1. The V gene end was trimmed by 4 bases and the J gene end by 5 bases; junction bases not matched to a gene: 5. Germline-derived CDR1 and CDR2 are SGHTA and FQGNSA. CDR3 length equals 14 residues. CDR3 coding DNA: TGTGCCAGCAGCTGGGGACAGGGTTATACTGAAGCTTTCTTT. Residues: CASSWGQGYTEAFF.

V usage is TRBV5-5 and J usage is TRBJ1-2; 9 positions agree with TRBD1. Trimming removed 0 bases from V and 8 bases from J; junction bases left unmatched: 8. The CDR3 loop spans 15 amino acids. Germline CDR1 SGHKS, CDR2 YYEKEE (reference sequence). As DNA, the CDR3 is TGTGCCAGCAGCTTGGGTGGGACAGGGATGTTGGGCTACACCTTC. Amino acid sequence: CASSLGGTGMLGYTF.

This clone has only one observation. The chain employs TRBV5-1 and TRBJ1-2; a weak D match, TRBD1 (6 bases). Trimming left V 1 base short and J 4 bases short, with 17 bases between. Per the germline V gene, CDR1 is SGHRS and CDR2 is YFSETQ. CDR3 size: 16 residues. The CDR3 bases are TGCGCCAGCAGCTTGTTACCTTCACAGGGTACCTATGGCTACACCTTC. It yields the protein CASSLLPSQGTYGYTF. The full variable domain, rest sourced from reference TRBV5-1 and TRBJ1-2, is KAGVTQTPRYLIKTRGQQVTLSCSPISGHRSVSWYQQTPGQGLQFLFEYFSETQRNKGNFPGRFSGRQFSNSRSEMNVSTLELGDSALYLCASSLLPSQGTYGYTFGSGTRLTVV.

The rearrangement joins TRBV5-1 to TRBJ2-2; D unresolved. Germline V gene data show CDR1 as SGHRS and CDR2 as YFSETQ. This CDR3 spans 13 amino acids. Trimming took off 6 bases at V and 1 base at J, with 7 bases between the two ends. The CDR3 region is CASTRQNTGELFF. The CDR3 DNA follows: TGCGCCAGCACCAGACAGAACACCGGGGAGCTGTTTTTT.

This chain links TRBV6-2 or TRBV6-3 with TRBJ2-3; 10 bases fit TRBD2. The CDR3 runs 15 residues. The V gene end was trimmed by 6 bases and the J gene end by 3 bases; junction bases not matched to a gene: 6. Germline V gene data show CDR1 as MNHEY and CDR2 as SVGEGT. The CDR3 nucleotides are TGTGCCAGCAGACCTAGCGGGAGTTGGACAGATACGCAGTATTTT. Protein: CASRPSGSWTDTQYF.

This clone is a singleton in its sample. V and J are TRBV9 and TRBJ1-1; weak D call: TRBD1 (6 bases). V lost 1 base, J lost 3 bases, and 10 bases lay in between. Germline CDR1 is SGDLS and CDR2 is YYNGEE. The CDR3 has 14 residues. CDR3 residues: CASSVRGRDTEAFF. The CDR3 coding sequence is TGTGCCAGCAGCGTAAGGGGGAGGGACACTGAAGCTTTCTTT.